These 13 T cell receptor beta chains share one sample of origin, sequenced in a study of blood T cell repertoires in COVID-19. Generated by immunoSEQ multiplex PCR, the TCRdb table keeps only in-frame clones and is missing some. In the table there are around 100,000 clones, about 85% of which are singletons. Sequences were obtained from peripheral blood. These receptors were collected from a man aged 45-60 years with active or convalescent COVID-19.

The chain joins TRBV6-5 to TRBJ2-5; TRBD2 aligns across 7 bases. CDR1 is MNHEY, CDR2 SVGAGI, per germline. The CDR3 consists of 16 residues. J was trimmed by 4 bases and V by 2 bases; bases with no gene match: 10. CDR3 in amino acids: CASSYLGGPGGETQYF. In DNA form, the CDR3 reads TGTGCCAGCAGTTACCTAGGAGGGCCGGGGGGAGAGACCCAGTACTTC.

The V gene is TRBV29-1, the J gene TRBJ1-1, with D unclear. Trimming shortened V by 6 bases and J by 1 base, and 6 bases separated the two germline ends. The CDR3 covers 11 residues. In germline, CDR1 is SQVTM, CDR2 ANQGSEA. The CDR3 reads CSVLRNTEAFF. The CDR3 DNA follows: TGCAGCGTACTTCGGAACACTGAAGCTTTCTTT.

Regarding this clone: One junction end does not reproduce the germline sequence, and a read error may be involved. The chain carries TRBV6-6 and TRBJ1-1, with D possibly being TRBD1 (5 bases). The CDR3 has 15 residues. Germline V gene lookup returns CDR1 MNHNY and CDR2 SVGAGI (reference sequence). The CDR3 loop is CASRYSDSPNTEAFF. Here the CDR3 DNA reads TGTGCCAGCAGATACTCCGACAGCCCTAACACTGAAGCTTTCTTT.

The rearrangement joins TRBV5-1 to TRBJ2-1; TRBD2 agrees at 9 bases. The junction had 14 bases not matched to a gene; V was cut back by 2 bases and J by 8 bases. This CDR3 region has 17 residues. The V gene's germline CDR1 is SGHRS and CDR2 YFSETQ. The CDR3 reads CASSFVLAGMGEDEQFF. The CDR3 bases are TGCGCCAGCAGCTTTGTGCTAGCGGGGATGGGGGAGGATGAGCAGTTCTTC.

The chain couples TRBV2 to TRBJ2-3; no firm D call. V shed 2 bases and J shed 6 bases, with 9 bases lying between them. This CDR3 is 13 amino acids long. Looked up from germline, CDR1 is SNHLY and CDR2 is FYNNEI. The CDR3 bases are TGTGCCAGCAGTGAACAGGCCCGGGATACGCAGTATTTT. This gives the protein CASSEQARDTQYF.

The chain recombines TRBV19 with TRBJ1-3, with D possibly being TRBD1 (6 bases). V shed 4 bases and J shed 7 bases, with 17 bases lying between them. This CDR3 spans 15 amino acids. Germline CDR1 LNHDA, CDR2 SQIVND (reference sequence). The CDR3 loop reads CASSKHRDIANTIYF. CDR3 bases: TGTGCCAGTAGTAAGCACCGGGACATCGCTAACACCATATATTTT.

The genes are TRBV19 and TRBJ1-5; 8 nucleotides agree with TRBD1. The V and J ends lost 7 bases and 0 bases, in that order; junction bases with no gene match: 11. This CDR3 comprises 17 residues. Germline CDR1 is LNHDA and CDR2 is SQIVND (reference sequence). In DNA form, the CDR3 reads TGTGCCAGTACCAAGGCCGGGACAGGTTATAGCAATCAGCCCCAGCATTTT. Translating it yields CASTKAGTGYSNQPQHF.

V is TRBV5-1 and J is TRBJ2-2, with D possibly TRBD1 on 5 matching bases. The V gene's germline CDR1 is SGHRS and CDR2 YFSETQ. With 0 bases removed from V and 6 bases from J, the gap between germline ends came to 12 bases. This CDR3 contains 15 residues. The CDR3 region has the DNA TGCGCCAGCAGCTTGGATCCAGGGCTTGCCGGGGAGCTGTTTTTT. Amino acid sequence: CASSLDPGLAGELFF.

The chain carries TRBV3-1 (or the pseudogene TRBV3-2) and TRBJ2-3; TRBD2 aligns across 12 bases. The trim removed 3 bases at V and 4 bases at J, leaving 2 bases unmatched. Germline values: CDR1 LGHDT, CDR2 YNNKEL (reference sequence). The CDR3 consists of 15 residues. The CDR3 nucleotides read TGTGCCAGCAGCCACCTAGCGGGAGGGGCAGATACGCAGTATTTT. Protein: CASSHLAGGADTQYF.

This chain uses TRBV24-1 with TRBJ2-7, with D tentatively TRBD1 (5 bases). CDR1 KGHDR and CDR2 SFDVKD come from the germline V gene. Trimming stripped 4 bases from V and 10 bases from J, with 19 bases between. The CDR3 length is 14 residues. CDR3 residues: CATSEPGQDTPQYF. The CDR3 DNA sequence: TGTGCCACCAGTGAGCCGGGCCAGGACACTCCCCAGTACTTC.

The chain uses TRBV30 and TRBJ1-2; 8 bases agree with TRBD1. CDR1 is GTSNPN and CDR2 is SVGIG in the germline V gene (reference sequence). With 2 bases clipped from V and 0 bases from J, the junction kept 8 bases outside the gene matches. This CDR3 spans 16 amino acids. The CDR3 loop reads CAWSRTGSLANYGYTF. In DNA, the CDR3 is TGTGCCTGGAGTAGGACAGGGTCGTTAGCTAACTATGGCTACACCTTC.

V and J are TRBV4-1 and TRBJ1-5; 8 bases fit TRBD1. V trimming: 0 bases; J trimming: 2 bases; junction bases outside the gene matches: 3. The CDR3 contains 16 residues. Germline V CDR1 and CDR2: MGHRA, YSYEKL. The chain's CDR3 is CASSQDRGLGNQPQHF. DNA for the CDR3: TGCGCCAGCAGCCAAGACAGGGGGCTGGGCAATCAGCCCCAGCATTTT.

The rearrangement joins TRBV19 to TRBJ1-2; 12 nucleotides line up with TRBD1. The CDR3 runs 17 residues. The V and J ends lost 5 bases and 7 bases, in that order; junction bases with no gene match: 14. Germline V gene lookup returns CDR1 LNHDA and CDR2 SQIVND (reference sequence). For the CDR3, the DNA is TGTGCCAGTAGTGCCTCCGGGACAGGGGGCGCGGCGGGTGGCTACACCTTC. It is translated as CASSASGTGGAAGGYTF.